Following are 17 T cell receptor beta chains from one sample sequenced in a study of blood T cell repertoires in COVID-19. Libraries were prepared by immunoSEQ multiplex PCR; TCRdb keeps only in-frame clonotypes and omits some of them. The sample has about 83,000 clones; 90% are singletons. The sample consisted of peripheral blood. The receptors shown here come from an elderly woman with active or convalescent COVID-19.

CDR3 DNA sequence: TGTGCCAGCAGTCAAACGACAGGGGGCATTTCTAAGAACACTGAAGCTTTCTTT. Translation gives CASSQTTGGISKNTEAFF. This rearrangement joins TRBV6-6 to TRBJ1-1, with 10 bases fitting TRBD1. The CDR3 consists of 18 residues. The V gene's germline CDR1 is MNHNY and CDR2 SVGAGI (reference sequence). Trimming removed 5 bases from V and 1 base from J; junction bases left unmatched: 13.

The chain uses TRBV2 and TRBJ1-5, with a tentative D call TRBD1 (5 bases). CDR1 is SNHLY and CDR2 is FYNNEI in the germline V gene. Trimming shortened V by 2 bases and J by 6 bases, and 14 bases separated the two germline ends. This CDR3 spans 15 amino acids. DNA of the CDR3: TGTGCCAGCAGTGAAATGGGGAGGGACGGTCAGCCCCAGCATTTT. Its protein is CASSEMGRDGQPQHF.

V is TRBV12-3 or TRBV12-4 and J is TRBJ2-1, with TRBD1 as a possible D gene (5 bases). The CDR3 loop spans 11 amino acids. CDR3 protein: CASRRDNEQFF. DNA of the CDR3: TGTGCTTCACGCAGGGACAATGAGCAGTTCTTC.

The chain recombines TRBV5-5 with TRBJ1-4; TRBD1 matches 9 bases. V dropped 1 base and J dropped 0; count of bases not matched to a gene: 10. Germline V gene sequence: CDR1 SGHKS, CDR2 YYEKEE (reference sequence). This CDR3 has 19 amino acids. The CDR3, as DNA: TGTGCCAGCAGCTTGCCCCCCGGGACAGGGAGTGCAACTAATGAAAAACTGTTTTTT. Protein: CASSLPPGTGSATNEKLFF.

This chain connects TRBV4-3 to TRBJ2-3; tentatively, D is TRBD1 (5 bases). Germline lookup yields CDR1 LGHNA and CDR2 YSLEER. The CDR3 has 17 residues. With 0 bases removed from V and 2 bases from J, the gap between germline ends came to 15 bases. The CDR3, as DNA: TGCGCCAGCAGCCAAGATAATAACGCAGGGTTCACAGATACGCAGTATTTT. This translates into CASSQDNNAGFTDTQYF.

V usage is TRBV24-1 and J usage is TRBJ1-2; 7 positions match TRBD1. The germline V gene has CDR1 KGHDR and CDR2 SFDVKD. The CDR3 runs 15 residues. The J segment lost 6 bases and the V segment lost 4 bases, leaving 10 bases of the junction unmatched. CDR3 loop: CATSDTTGAGNGYTF. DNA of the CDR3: TGTGCCACCAGTGACACTACAGGGGCTGGGAATGGCTACACCTTC.

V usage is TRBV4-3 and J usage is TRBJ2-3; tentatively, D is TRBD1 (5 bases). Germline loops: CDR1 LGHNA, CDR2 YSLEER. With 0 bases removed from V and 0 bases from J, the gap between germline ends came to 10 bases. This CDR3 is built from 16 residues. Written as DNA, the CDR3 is TGCGCCAGCAGCCAAGAACAGGTGACTAGCACAGATACGCAGTATTTT. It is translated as CASSQEQVTSTDTQYF.

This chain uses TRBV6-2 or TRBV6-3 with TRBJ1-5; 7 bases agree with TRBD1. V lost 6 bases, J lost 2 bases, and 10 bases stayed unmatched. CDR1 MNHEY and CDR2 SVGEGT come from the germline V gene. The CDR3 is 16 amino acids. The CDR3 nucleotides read TGTGCCAGCAGCCGACAAGAGGGGACAGGCAATCAGCCCCAGCATTTT. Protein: CASSRQEGTGNQPQHF.

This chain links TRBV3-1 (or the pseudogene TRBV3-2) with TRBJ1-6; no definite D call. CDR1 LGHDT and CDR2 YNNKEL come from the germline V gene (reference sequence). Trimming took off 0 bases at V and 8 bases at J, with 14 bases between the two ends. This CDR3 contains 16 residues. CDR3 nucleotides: TGTGCCAGCAGCCAAGATGTCCAGGTCAGCTATTCACCCCTCCACTTT. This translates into CASSQDVQVSYSPLHF.

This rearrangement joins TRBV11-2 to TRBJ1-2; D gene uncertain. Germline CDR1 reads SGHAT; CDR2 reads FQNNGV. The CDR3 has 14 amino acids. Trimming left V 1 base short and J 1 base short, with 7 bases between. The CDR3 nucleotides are TGTGCCAGCAGCTTAGGAGGGCGTAACTATGGCTACACCTTC. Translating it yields CASSLGGRNYGYTF.

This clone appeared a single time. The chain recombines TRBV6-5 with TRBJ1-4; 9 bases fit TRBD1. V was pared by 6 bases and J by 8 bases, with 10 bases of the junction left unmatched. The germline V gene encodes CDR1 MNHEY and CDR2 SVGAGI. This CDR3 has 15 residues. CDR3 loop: CASRANRGRGEKLFF. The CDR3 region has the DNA TGTGCCAGCAGGGCAAACAGGGGGCGAGGGGAAAAACTGTTTTTT.

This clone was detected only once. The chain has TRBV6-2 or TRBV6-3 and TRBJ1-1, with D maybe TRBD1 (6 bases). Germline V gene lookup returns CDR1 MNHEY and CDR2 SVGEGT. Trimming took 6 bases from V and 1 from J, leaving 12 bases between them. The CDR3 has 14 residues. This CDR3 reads CASSENRENTEAFF. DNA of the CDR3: TGTGCCAGCAGCGAAAACAGGGAGAACACTGAAGCTTTCTTT.

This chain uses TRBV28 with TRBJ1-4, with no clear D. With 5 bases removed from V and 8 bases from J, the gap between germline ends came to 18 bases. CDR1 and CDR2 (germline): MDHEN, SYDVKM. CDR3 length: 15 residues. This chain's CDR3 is CASSLAGRKEEKLFF. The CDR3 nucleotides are TGTGCCAGCAGTCTAGCCGGGAGGAAAGAAGAAAAACTGTTTTTT.

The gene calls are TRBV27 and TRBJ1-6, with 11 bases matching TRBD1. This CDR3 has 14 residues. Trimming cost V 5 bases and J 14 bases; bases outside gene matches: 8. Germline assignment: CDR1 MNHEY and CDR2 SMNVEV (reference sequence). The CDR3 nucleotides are TGTGCCAGCAGTCCTCTCGGACAGGGGGCATCCCTCCACTTT. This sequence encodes CASSPLGQGASLHF.

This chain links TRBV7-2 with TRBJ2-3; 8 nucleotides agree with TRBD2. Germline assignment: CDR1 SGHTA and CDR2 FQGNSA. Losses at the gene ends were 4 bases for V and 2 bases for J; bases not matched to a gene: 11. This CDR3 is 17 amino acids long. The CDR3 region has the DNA TGTGCCAGCAGCTCCCGGGGTAGCGGGGAAGCCACAGATACGCAGTATTTT. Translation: CASSSRGSGEATDTQYF.

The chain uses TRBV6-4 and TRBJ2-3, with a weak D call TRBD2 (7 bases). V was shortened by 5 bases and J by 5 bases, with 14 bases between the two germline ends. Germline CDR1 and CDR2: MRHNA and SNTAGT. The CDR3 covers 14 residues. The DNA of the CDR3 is TGTGCCAGCAGTCGCGGGGGCCCGCAAGATACGCAGTATTTT. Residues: CASSRGGPQDTQYF.

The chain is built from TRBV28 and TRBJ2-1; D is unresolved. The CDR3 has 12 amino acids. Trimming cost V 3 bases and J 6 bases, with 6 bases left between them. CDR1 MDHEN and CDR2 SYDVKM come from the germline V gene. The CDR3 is CASSLARNEQFF. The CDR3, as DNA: TGTGCCAGCAGTTTGGCCCGCAATGAGCAGTTCTTC.